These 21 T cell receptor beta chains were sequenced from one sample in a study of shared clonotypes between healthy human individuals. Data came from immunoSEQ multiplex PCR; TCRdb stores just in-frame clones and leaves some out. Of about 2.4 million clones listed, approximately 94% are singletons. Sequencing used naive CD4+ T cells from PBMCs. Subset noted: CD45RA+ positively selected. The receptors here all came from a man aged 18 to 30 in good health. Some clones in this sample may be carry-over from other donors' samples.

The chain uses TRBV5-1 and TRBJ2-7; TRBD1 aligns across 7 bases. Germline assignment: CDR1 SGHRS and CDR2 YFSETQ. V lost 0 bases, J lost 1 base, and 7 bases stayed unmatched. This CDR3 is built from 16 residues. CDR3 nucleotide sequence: TGCGCCAGCAGCTTGGCTATGACAGGGTATTCCTACGAGCAGTACTTC. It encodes CASSLAMTGYSYEQYF.

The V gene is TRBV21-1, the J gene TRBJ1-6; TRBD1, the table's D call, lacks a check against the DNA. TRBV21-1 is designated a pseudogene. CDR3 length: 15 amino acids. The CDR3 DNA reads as TGTGCCAGCAGCAGATCACGGGACAGGGATGCACCCCTCCACTTT. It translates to CASSRSRDRDAPLHF.

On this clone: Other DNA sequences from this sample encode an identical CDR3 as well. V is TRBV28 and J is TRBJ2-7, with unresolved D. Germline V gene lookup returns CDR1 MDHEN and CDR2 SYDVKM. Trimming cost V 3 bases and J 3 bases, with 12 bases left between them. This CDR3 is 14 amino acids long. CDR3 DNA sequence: TGTGCCAGCAGTTTGACCCGACTCAGCTACGAGCAGTACTTC. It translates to CASSLTRLSYEQYF.

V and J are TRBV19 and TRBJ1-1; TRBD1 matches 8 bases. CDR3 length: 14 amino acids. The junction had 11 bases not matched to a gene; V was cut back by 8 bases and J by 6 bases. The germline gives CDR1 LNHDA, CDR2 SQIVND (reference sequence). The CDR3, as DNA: TGTGCCAGTGCCGAAAAGGCAGGGGGCCCTGAAGCTTTCTTT. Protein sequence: CASAEKAGGPEAFF. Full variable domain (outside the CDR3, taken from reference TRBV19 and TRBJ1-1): DGGITQSPKYLFRKEGQNVTLSCEQNLNHDAMYWYRQDPGQGLRLIYYSQIVNDFQKGDIAEGYSVSREKKESFPLTVTSAQKNPTAFYLCASAEKAGGPEAFFGQGTRLTVV.

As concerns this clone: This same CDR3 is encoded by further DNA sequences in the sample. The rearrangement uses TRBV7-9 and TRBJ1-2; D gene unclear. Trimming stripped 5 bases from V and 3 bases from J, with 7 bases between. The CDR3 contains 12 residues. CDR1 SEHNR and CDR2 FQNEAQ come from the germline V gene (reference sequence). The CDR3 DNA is TGTGCCAGCAGCAGGGCCGACTATGGCTACACCTTC. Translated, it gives CASSRADYGYTF. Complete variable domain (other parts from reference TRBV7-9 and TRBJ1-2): DTGVSQNPRHKITKRGQNVTFRCDPISEHNRLYWYRQTLGQGPEFLTYFQNEAQLEKSRLLSDRFSAERPKGSFSTLEIQRTEQGDSAMYLCASSRADYGYTFGSGTRLTVV.

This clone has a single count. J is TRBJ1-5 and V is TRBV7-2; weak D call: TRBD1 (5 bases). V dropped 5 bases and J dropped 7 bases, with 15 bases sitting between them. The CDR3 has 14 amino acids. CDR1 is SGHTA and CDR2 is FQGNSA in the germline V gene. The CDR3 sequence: CASSPQGIPQPQHF. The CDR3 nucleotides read TGTGCCAGCAGCCCCCAGGGAATCCCGCAGCCCCAGCATTTT. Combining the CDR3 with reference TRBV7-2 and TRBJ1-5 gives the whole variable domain GAGVSQSPSNKVTEKGKDVELRCDPISGHTALYWYRQSLGQGLEFLIYFQGNSAPDKSGLPSDRFSAERTGGSVSTLTIQRTQQEDSAVYLCASSPQGIPQPQHFGDGTRLSIL.

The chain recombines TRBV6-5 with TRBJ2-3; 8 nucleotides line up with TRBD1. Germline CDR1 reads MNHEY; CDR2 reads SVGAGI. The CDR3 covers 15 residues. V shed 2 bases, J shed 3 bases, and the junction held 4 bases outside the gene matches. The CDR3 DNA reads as TGTGCCAGCAGTTACAAGCAGGGGGCGACAGATACGCAGTATTTT. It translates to CASSYKQGATDTQYF.

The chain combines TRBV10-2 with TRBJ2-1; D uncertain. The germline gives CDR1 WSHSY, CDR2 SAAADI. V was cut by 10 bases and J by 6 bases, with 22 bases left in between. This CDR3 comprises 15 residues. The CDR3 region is CATRPADRSSNEQFF. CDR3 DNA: TGCGCCACTCGCCCCGCGGATCGATCGAGCAATGAGCAGTTCTTC.

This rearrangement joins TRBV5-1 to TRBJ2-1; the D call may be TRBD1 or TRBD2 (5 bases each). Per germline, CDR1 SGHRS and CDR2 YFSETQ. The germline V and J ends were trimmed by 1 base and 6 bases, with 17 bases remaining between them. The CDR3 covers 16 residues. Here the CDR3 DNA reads TGCGCCAGCAGCTTGTATATCTCGGCTGGGGGCAATGAGCAGTTCTTC. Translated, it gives CASSLYISAGGNEQFF.

The CDR3 region is CASSKGQGAGYEQYF. The CDR3 DNA sequence: TGTGCCAGCAGCAAGGGACAGGGGGCGGGCTACGAGCAGTACTTC. This chain links TRBV7-9 with TRBJ2-7; 12 bases align to TRBD1. The CDR3 extends over 15 amino acids. V shed 5 bases and J 3 bases; nucleotides not matched to a gene: 5. Germline assignment: CDR1 SEHNR and CDR2 FQNEAQ (reference sequence). The full variable domain, rest sourced from reference TRBV7-9 and TRBJ2-7, is DTGVSQNPRHKITKRGQNVTFRCDPISEHNRLYWYRQTLGQGPEFLTYFQNEAQLEKSRLLSDRFSAERPKGSFSTLEIQRTEQGDSAMYLCASSKGQGAGYEQYFGPGTRLTVT.

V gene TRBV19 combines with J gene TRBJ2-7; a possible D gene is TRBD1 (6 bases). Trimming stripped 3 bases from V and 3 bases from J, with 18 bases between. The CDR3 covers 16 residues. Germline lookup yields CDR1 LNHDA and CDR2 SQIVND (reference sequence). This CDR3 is CASSMGSDTGLYEQYF. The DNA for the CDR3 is TGTGCCAGTAGTATGGGTTCCGACACAGGGCTCTACGAGCAGTACTTC. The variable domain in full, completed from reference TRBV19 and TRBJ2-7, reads DGGITQSPKYLFRKEGQNVTLSCEQNLNHDAMYWYRQDPGQGLRLIYYSQIVNDFQKGDIAEGYSVSREKKESFPLTVTSAQKNPTAFYLCASSMGSDTGLYEQYFGPGTRLTVT.

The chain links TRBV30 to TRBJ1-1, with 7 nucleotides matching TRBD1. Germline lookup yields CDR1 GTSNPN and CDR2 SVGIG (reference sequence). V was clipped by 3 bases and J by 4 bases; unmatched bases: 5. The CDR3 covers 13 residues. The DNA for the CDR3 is TGTGCCTGGAGAAAAGGGGGCGTCACTGAAGCTTTCTTT. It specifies CAWRKGGVTEAFF.

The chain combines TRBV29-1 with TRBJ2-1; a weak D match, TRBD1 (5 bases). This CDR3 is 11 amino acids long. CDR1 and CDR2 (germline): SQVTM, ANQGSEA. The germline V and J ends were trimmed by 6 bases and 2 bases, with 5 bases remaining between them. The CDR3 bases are TGCAGCGTACAGGCCTACAATGAGCAGTTCTTC. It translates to CSVQAYNEQFF.

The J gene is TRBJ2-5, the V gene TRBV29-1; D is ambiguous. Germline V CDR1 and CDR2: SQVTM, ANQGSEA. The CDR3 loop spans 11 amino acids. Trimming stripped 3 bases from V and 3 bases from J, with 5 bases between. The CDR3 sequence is CSVEIKETQYF. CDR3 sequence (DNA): TGCAGCGTTGAGATAAAAGAGACCCAGTACTTC.

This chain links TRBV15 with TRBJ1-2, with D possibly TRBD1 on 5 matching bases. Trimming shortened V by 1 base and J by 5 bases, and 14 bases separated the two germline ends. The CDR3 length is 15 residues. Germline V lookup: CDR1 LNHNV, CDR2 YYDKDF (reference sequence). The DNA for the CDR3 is TGTGCCACCAGCAGAGTAAAGATGACAGCGTATGGCTACACCTTC. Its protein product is CATSRVKMTAYGYTF.

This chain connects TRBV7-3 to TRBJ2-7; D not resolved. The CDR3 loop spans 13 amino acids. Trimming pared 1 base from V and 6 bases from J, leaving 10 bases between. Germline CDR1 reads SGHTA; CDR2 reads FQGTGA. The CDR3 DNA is TGTGCCAGCAGCTTAAGCGCGCAGGTCGAGCAGTACTTC. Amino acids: CASSLSAQVEQYF.

The chain's CDR3 is CASSLAQGQPQHF. For the CDR3, the DNA is TGCGCCAGCAGCTTGGCCCAGGGTCAGCCCCAGCATTTT. This chain joins TRBV5-1 and TRBJ1-5; a possible D gene is TRBD1 (5 bases). The germline CDR1 and CDR2 sequences are SGHRS and YFSETQ. Trimming pared 0 bases from V and 6 bases from J, leaving 7 bases between. The CDR3 consists of 13 residues.

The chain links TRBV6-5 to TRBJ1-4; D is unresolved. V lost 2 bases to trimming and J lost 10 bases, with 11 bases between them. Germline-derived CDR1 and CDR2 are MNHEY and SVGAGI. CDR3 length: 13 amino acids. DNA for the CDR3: TGTGCCAGCAGTTACCGCAGGTTGGGAAAACTGTTTTTT. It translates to CASSYRRLGKLFF.

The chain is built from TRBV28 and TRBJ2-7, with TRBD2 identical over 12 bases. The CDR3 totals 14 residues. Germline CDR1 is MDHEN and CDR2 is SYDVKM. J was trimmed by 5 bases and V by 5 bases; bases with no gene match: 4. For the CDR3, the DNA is TGTGCCAGCAGTCCCCCTAGCGGGAGGGACGAGCAGTACTTC. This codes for CASSPPSGRDEQYF.

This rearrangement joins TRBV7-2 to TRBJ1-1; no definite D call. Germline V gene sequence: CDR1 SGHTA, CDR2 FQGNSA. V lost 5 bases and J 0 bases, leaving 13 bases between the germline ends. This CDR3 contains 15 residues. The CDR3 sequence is CASSPRANMNTEAFF. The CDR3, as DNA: TGTGCCAGCAGCCCGAGGGCCAATATGAACACTGAAGCTTTCTTT.

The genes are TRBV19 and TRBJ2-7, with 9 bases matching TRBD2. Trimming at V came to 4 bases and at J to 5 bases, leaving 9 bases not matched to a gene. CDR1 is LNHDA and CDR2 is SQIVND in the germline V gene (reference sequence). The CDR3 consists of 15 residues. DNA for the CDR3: TGTGCCAGTAGTAGTAGCGGGAGAGTTACCCACGAGCAGTACTTC. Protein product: CASSSSGRVTHEQYF.